Shown below are 3 T cell receptor beta chains from a single sample sequenced in a study of blood T cell repertoires in COVID-19. Method: immunoSEQ multiplex PCR; TCRdb's copy keeps in-frame clones and lacks some. Of approximately 330,000 clones in the sample, around 90% were seen once. The sample comprised peripheral blood. The source of these receptors is a young man with COVID-19, enrolled during active disease.

The V call is TRBV27, the J call TRBJ2-3, with TRBD1 identical over 7 bases. The CDR3 spans 13 residues. J gave up 5 bases and V 8 bases, and 7 bases lay outside the gene matches. Per germline, CDR1 MNHEY and CDR2 SMNVEV (reference sequence). CDR3 bases: TGTGCCAGCGCCGACAGGGCTGGAGATACGCAGTATTTT. Translating gives CASADRAGDTQYF.

The chain is built from TRBV6-2 or TRBV6-3 and TRBJ2-3, with TRBD2 matching 7 bases. Germline CDR1 is MNHEY and CDR2 is SVGEGT. The CDR3 spans 15 residues. V shed 2 bases and J 2 bases; nucleotides not matched to a gene: 4. The CDR3 DNA is TGTGCCAGCAGTTACGTGGGAGGGTTCACAGATACGCAGTATTTT. Its protein product is CASSYVGGFTDTQYF.

This chain connects TRBV6-5 to TRBJ1-2; no clear D gene. There are 11 residues in the CDR3. The germline CDR1 and CDR2 sequences are MNHEY and SVGAGI. The V end lost 8 bases, the J end lost 4 bases, and 8 bases lay between the germline ends. Here the CDR3 reads CASLQSYGYTF. The CDR3 DNA reads TGTGCCAGCTTACAGTCCTATGGCTACACCTTC.